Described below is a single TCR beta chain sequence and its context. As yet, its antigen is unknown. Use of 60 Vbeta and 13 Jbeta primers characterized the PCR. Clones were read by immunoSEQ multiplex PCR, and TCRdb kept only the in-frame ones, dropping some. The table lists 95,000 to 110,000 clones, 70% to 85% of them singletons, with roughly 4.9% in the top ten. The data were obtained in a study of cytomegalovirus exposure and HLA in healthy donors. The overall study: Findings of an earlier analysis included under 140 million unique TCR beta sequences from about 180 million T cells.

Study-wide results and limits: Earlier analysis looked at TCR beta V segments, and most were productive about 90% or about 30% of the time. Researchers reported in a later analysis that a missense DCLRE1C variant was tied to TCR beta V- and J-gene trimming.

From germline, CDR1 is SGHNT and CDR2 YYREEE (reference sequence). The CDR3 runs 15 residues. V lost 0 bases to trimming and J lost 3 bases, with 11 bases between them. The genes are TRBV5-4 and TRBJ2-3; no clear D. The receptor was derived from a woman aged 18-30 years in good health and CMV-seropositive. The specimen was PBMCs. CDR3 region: CASSLVFAETDTQYF. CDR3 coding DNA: TGTGCCAGCAGCTTGGTTTTTGCTGAGACAGATACGCAGTATTTT.